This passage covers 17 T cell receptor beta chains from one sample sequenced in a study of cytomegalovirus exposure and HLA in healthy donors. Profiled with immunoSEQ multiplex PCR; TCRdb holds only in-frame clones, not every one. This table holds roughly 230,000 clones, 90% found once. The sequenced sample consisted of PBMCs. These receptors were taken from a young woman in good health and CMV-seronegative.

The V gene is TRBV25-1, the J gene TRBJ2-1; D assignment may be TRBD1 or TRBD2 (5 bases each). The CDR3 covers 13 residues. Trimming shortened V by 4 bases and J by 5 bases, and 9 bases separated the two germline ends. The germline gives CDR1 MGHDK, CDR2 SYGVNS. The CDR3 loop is CASSGDGDNEQFF. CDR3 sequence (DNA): TGTGCCAGCAGTGGGGACGGAGACAATGAGCAGTTCTTC.

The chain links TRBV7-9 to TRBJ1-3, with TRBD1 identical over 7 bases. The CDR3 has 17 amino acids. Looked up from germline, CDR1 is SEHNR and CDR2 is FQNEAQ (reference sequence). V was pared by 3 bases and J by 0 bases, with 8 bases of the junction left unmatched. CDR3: CASSLRRTGGSGNTIYF. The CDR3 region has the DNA TGTGCCAGCAGCTTGCGCCGGACAGGAGGCTCTGGAAACACCATATATTTT.

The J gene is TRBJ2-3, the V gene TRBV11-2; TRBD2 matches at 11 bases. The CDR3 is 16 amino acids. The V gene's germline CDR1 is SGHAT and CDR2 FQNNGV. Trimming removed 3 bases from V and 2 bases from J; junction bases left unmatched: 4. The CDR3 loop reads CASSLTSGTTTDTQYF. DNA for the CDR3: TGTGCCAGCAGCTTGACTAGCGGGACCACCACAGATACGCAGTATTTT.

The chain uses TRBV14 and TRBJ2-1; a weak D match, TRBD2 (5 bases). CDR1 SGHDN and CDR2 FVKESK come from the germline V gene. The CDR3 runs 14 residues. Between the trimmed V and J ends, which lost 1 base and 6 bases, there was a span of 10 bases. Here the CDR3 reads CASSQVLAGNEQFF. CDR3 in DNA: TGTGCCAGCAGCCAAGTTCTAGCAGGCAATGAGCAGTTCTTC.

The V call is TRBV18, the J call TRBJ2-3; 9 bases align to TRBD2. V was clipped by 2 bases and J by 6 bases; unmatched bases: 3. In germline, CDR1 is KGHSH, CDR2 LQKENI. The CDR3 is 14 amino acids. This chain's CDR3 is CASSPKLAGDTQYF. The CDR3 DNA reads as TGTGCCAGCTCACCAAAGCTAGCGGGGGATACGCAGTATTTT.

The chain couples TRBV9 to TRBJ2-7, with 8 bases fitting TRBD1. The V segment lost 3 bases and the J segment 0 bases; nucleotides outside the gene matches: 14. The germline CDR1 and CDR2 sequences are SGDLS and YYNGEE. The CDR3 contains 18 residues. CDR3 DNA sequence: TGTGCCAGCAGCGCCAGTCCTACCAGGGGGCGAAGCTCCTACGAGCAGTACTTC. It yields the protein CASSASPTRGRSSYEQYF.

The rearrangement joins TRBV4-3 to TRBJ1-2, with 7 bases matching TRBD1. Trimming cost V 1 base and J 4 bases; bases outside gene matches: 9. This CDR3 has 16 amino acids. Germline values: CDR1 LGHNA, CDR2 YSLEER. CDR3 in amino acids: CASSQGGRRGPYGYTF. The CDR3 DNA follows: TGCGCCAGCAGCCAAGGGGGTCGAAGGGGGCCCTATGGCTACACCTTC.

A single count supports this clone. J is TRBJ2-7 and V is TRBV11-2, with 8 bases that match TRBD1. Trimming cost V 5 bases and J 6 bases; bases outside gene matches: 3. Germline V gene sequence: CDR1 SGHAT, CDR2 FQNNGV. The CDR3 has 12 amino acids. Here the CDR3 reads CASSRTGGEQYF. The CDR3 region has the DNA TGTGCCAGCAGCAGAACAGGGGGCGAGCAGTACTTC. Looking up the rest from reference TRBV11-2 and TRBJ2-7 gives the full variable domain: EAGVAQSPRYKIIEKRQSVAFWCNPISGHATLYWYQQILGQGPKLLIQFQNNGVVDDSQLPKDRFSAERLKGVDSTLKIQPAKLEDSAVYLCASSRTGGEQYFGPGTRLTVT.

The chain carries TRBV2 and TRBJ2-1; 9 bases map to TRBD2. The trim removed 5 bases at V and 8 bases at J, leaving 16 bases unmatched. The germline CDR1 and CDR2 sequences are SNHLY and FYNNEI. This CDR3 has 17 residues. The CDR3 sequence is CASSTSGTSSLTDEQFF. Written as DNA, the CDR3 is TGTGCCAGCAGTACCTCCGGGACTAGCAGCCTTACGGATGAGCAGTTCTTC.

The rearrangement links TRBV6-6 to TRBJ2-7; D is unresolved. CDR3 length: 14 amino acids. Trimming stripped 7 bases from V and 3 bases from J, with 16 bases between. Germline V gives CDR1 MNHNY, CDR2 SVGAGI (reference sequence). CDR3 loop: CASTGSGRNYEQYF. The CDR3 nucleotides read TGTGCCAGCACCGGATCAGGACGTAACTACGAGCAGTACTTC.

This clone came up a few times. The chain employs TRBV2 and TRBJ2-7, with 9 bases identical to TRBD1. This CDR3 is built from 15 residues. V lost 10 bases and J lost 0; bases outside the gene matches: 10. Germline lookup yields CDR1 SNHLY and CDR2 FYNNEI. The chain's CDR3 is CAIALRDRASYEQYF. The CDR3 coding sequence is TGTGCCATCGCACTCCGGGACAGGGCCTCCTACGAGCAGTACTTC.

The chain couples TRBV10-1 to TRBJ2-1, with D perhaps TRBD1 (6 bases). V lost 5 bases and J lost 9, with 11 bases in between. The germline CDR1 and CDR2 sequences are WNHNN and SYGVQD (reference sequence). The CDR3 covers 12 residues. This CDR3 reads CASSQQGGEQFF. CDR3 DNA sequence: TGCGCCAGCAGTCAACAGGGCGGTGAGCAGTTCTTC.

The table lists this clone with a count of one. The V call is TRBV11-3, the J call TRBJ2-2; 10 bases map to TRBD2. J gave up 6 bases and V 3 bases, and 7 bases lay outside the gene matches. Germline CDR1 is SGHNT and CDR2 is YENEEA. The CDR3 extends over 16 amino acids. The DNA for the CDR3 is TGTGCCAGCAGCTTGGGATTAGCGGGAGGCGCCGGGGAGCTGTTTTTT. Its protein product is CASSLGLAGGAGELFF. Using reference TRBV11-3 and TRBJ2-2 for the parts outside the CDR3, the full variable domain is EAGVVQSPRYKIIEKKQPVAFWCNPISGHNTLYWYLQNLGQGPELLIRYENEEAVDDSQLPKDRFSAERLKGVDSTLKIQPAELGDSAVYLCASSLGLAGGAGELFFGEGSRLTVL.

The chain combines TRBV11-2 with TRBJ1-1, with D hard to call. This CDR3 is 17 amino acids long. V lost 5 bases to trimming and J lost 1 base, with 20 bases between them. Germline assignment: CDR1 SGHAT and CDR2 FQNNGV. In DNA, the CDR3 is TGTGCCAGCAGCGCAGGCGTGTCCTCTCTCGGGAACACTGAAGCTTTCTTT. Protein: CASSAGVSSLGNTEAFF. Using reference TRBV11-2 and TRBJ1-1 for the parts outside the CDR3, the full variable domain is EAGVAQSPRYKIIEKRQSVAFWCNPISGHATLYWYQQILGQGPKLLIQFQNNGVVDDSQLPKDRFSAERLKGVDSTLKIQPAKLEDSAVYLCASSAGVSSLGNTEAFFGQGTRLTVV.

The chain's CDR3 is CASSLAGGGETQYF. The CDR3 nucleotides read TGTGCCAGCAGCTTAGCGGGAGGTGGGGAGACCCAGTACTTC. The chain joins TRBV11-3 to TRBJ2-5; the match to TRBD2 covers 7 bases. This CDR3 has 14 residues. J lost 5 bases, V lost 1 base, and 4 bases had no gene match. Germline V gives CDR1 SGHNT, CDR2 YENEEA. The complete variable domain, with remaining parts taken from reference TRBV11-3 and TRBJ2-5, reads EAGVVQSPRYKIIEKKQPVAFWCNPISGHNTLYWYLQNLGQGPELLIRYENEEAVDDSQLPKDRFSAERLKGVDSTLKIQPAELGDSAVYLCASSLAGGGETQYFGPGTRLLVL.

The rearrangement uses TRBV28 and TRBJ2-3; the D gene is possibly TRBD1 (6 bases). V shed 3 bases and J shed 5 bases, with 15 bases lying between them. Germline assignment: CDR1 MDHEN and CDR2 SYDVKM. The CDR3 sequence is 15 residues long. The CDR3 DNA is TGTGCCAGCAGTTTGGGGGCCCCTGGAGAAGATACGCAGTATTTT. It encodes CASSLGAPGEDTQYF.

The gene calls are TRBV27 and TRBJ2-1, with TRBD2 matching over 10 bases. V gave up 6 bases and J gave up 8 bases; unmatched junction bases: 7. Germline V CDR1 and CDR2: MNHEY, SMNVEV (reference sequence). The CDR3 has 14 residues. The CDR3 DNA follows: TGTGCCAGCAGCTTGGGAGCGGGAGGGCATGAGCAGTTCTTC. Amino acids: CASSLGAGGHEQFF.